One sample yielded the 16 T cell receptor beta chains listed below, sequenced in a study of T cell changes during pregnancy in multiple sclerosis. Repertoires were generated with immunoSEQ multiplex PCR, while TCRdb's copy carries only in-frame clones and drops some. This sample has 95,000 to 100,000 clones, with around 92% found just once. The sequencing here drew on peripheral blood, taken after pregnancy. Every receptor here comes from a female donor in good health, enrolled as a control in a pregnancy study.

V gene TRBV10-3 combines with J gene TRBJ2-1; 8 nucleotides line up with TRBD1. This CDR3 region has 15 residues. V shed 6 bases and J 6 bases; nucleotides not matched to a gene: 10. CDR1 and CDR2 from the germline V gene are ENHRY and SYGVKD. The CDR3 DNA sequence: TGTGCCATCAGACGAGGGGACAGGCTGGCCAATGAGCAGTTCTTC. Residues: CAIRRGDRLANEQFF.

This clone was seen only once. This chain links TRBV15 with TRBJ1-6; D might be TRBD1 (6 bases). V was pared by 4 bases and J by 10 bases, with 14 bases between. CDR3 length equals 14 residues. Looked up from germline, CDR1 is LNHNV and CDR2 is YYDKDF (reference sequence). CDR3 amino acids: CATSNQGIGSPLHF. CDR3 bases: TGTGCCACCAGCAACCAGGGGATTGGGTCACCCCTCCACTTT.

The table lists this clone with a few counts. The chain recombines TRBV5-6 with TRBJ2-5; 8 bases map to TRBD2. J gave up 9 bases and V 5 bases, and 15 bases lay outside the gene matches. From germline, CDR1 is SGHDT and CDR2 YYEEEE. This CDR3 is built from 15 residues. For the CDR3, the DNA is TGTGCCAGCAGACTCGGACTAGCCTCCATAGGGTCCCAGTACTTC. This sequence encodes CASRLGLASIGSQYF. The complete variable domain, with remaining parts taken from reference TRBV5-6 and TRBJ2-5, reads DAGVTQSPTHLIKTRGQQVTLRCSPKSGHDTVSWYQQALGQGPQFIFQYYEEEERQRGNFPDRFSGHQFPNYSSELNVNALLLGDSALYLCASRLGLASIGSQYFGPGTRLLVL.

This clone appeared a single time. This chain connects TRBV5-4 to TRBJ1-1; TRBD1 agrees at 11 bases. The V and J ends lost 4 bases and 5 bases, in that order; junction bases with no gene match: 22. Germline assignment: CDR1 SGHNT and CDR2 YYREEE (reference sequence). The CDR3 contains 20 residues. The CDR3 region is CASSNDWTGGRPLLKTEAFF. CDR3 in DNA: TGTGCCAGCAGCAATGATTGGACAGGGGGCCGTCCACTGCTCAAGACTGAAGCTTTCTTT.

The chain uses TRBV27 and TRBJ1-2; possible D gene TRBD1, 5 bases. Germline loops: CDR1 MNHEY, CDR2 SMNVEV (reference sequence). The length of the CDR3 is 14 residues. Trimming removed 6 bases at V and 7 bases at J, with 18 bases between. The CDR3 spells CASSSGQTPIGYTF. CDR3 DNA: TGTGCCAGCAGCTCAGGGCAGACCCCTATTGGCTACACCTTC.

This chain connects TRBV11-1 to TRBJ2-3, with a weak D call TRBD1 (6 bases). V was pared by 2 bases and J by 3 bases, with 12 bases between. There are 15 residues in the CDR3. Looked up from germline, CDR1 is SGHAT and CDR2 is FQDESV (reference sequence). The CDR3: CASSLLGRGTDTQYF. As DNA, the CDR3 is TGTGCCAGCAGCTTACTTGGCAGGGGTACAGATACGCAGTATTTT.

This clone came up once. Compared with germline, one end of the junction differs, possibly owing to a read error. J is TRBJ2-3 and V is TRBV4-2, with D uncertain. CDR3 size: 11 residues. From germline, CDR1 is LGHNA and CDR2 YNFKEQ. In DNA form, the CDR3 reads TGTGCCAGCAGCCAAGACCCGACACCTATTTTT. Protein: CASSQDPTPIF.

CDR3 nucleotide sequence: TGTGCCAGCAGTTCCTACAGGGGGCGCAGCTACGAGCAGTACTTC. The encoded protein is CASSSYRGRSYEQYF. The chain couples TRBV27 to TRBJ2-7; 9 bases match TRBD1. V shed 4 bases, J shed 3 bases, and the junction held 7 bases outside the gene matches. Germline V gene sequence: CDR1 MNHEY, CDR2 SMNVEV (reference sequence). This CDR3 contains 15 residues.

The table lists this clone with a few counts. The chain is built from TRBV5-1 and TRBJ2-3; D is possibly TRBD2 (5 bases). V was cut by 0 bases and J by 2 bases, with 7 bases left in between. CDR3 length: 14 amino acids. Germline CDR1 is SGHRS and CDR2 is YFSETQ. The CDR3 DNA reads as TGCGCCAGCAGCTTGGGCGGGTACACAGATACGCAGTATTTT. This sequence encodes CASSLGGYTDTQYF.

The gene calls are TRBV11-3 and TRBJ2-4, with D tentatively TRBD1 (5 bases). The length of the CDR3 is 15 residues. Germline V gene data show CDR1 as SGHNT and CDR2 as YENEEA. V gave up 1 base and J gave up 11 bases, with 18 bases separating them. CDR3 protein: CASSLGGDLGQFQYF. The CDR3 nucleotides read TGTGCCAGCAGCTTAGGGGGCGACCTAGGGCAGTTTCAGTACTTC. Based on the CDR3 plus reference TRBV11-3 and TRBJ2-4, the full variable domain is EAGVVQSPRYKIIEKKQPVAFWCNPISGHNTLYWYLQNLGQGPELLIRYENEEAVDDSQLPKDRFSAERLKGVDSTLKIQPAELGDSAVYLCASSLGGDLGQFQYFGAGTRLSVL.

This chain connects TRBV5-4 to TRBJ1-2, with TRBD1 matching 7 bases. CDR1 and CDR2 (germline): SGHNT, YYREEE (reference sequence). J lost 4 bases, V lost 4 bases, and 13 bases had no gene match. This CDR3 has 16 amino acids. In nucleotides, the CDR3 is TGTGCCAGCAGCGCCCCCAGGGGGGAGTCGGTCTATGGCTACACCTTC. Protein sequence: CASSAPRGESVYGYTF. The full variable domain, in which reference TRBV5-4 and TRBJ1-2 provide the parts outside the CDR3, is ETGVTQSPTHLIKTRGQQVTLRCSSQSGHNTVSWYQQALGQGPQFIFQYYREEENGRGNFPPRFSGLQFPNYSSELNVNALELDDSALYLCASSAPRGESVYGYTFGSGTRLTVV.

The rearrangement joins TRBV15 to TRBJ1-1; D call uncertain. This CDR3 is 14 amino acids long. Germline V gene lookup returns CDR1 LNHNV and CDR2 YYDKDF (reference sequence). Trimming left V 0 bases short and J 1 base short, with 6 bases between. CDR3 amino acids: CATSRDPRNTEAFF. CDR3 sequence (DNA): TGTGCCACCAGCAGAGATCCTAGGAACACTGAAGCTTTCTTT.

This clone was seen just once. This chain links TRBV28 with TRBJ2-3; TRBD2 is a possible D gene (7 bases). Germline CDR1 is MDHEN and CDR2 is SYDVKM. V was trimmed by 1 base and J by 0 bases, leaving 17 bases between them. The CDR3 has 18 amino acids. The CDR3 DNA reads as TGTGCCAGCAGTTTATTCTTTGGGGGCGGGGGAAGCACAGATACGCAGTATTTT. Protein: CASSLFFGGGGSTDTQYF. The whole variable domain, filled in from reference TRBV28 and TRBJ2-3, reads DVKVTQSSRYLVKRTGEKVFLECVQDMDHENMFWYRQDPGLGLRLIYFSYDVKMKEKGDIPEGYSVSREKKERFSLILESASTNQTSMYLCASSLFFGGGGSTDTQYFGPGTRLTVL.

V is TRBV5-1 and J is TRBJ2-5, with D perhaps matching TRBD1 (6 bases). Trimming cost V 4 bases and J 2 bases, with 12 bases left between them. This CDR3 has 14 amino acids. Germline CDR1 is SGHRS and CDR2 is YFSETQ. The CDR3 bases are TGCGCCAGCAGCGAAAGGACAGCACAAGAGACCCAGTACTTC. Protein product: CASSERTAQETQYF.

This clone was picked up one time. The chain couples TRBV9 to TRBJ2-1; tentatively, D is TRBD1 (6 bases). Germline lookup yields CDR1 SGDLS and CDR2 YYNGEE. V shed 3 bases and J shed 7 bases, with 14 bases lying between them. This CDR3 contains 14 residues. CDR3 loop: CASSGDIRPNEQFF. The CDR3, as DNA: TGTGCCAGCAGCGGGGACATAAGGCCGAATGAGCAGTTCTTC.

The chain employs TRBV14 and TRBJ2-7, with D tentatively TRBD2 (5 bases). Deletions cut 1 base from V and 6 bases from J, with 19 bases between. CDR3 length: 16 amino acids. Germline V gene lookup returns CDR1 SGHDN and CDR2 FVKESK. DNA for the CDR3: TGTGCCAGCAGCCAAGTCCCGGCACTAGGGAAGCTCGAGCAGTACTTC. Its translation: CASSQVPALGKLEQYF.